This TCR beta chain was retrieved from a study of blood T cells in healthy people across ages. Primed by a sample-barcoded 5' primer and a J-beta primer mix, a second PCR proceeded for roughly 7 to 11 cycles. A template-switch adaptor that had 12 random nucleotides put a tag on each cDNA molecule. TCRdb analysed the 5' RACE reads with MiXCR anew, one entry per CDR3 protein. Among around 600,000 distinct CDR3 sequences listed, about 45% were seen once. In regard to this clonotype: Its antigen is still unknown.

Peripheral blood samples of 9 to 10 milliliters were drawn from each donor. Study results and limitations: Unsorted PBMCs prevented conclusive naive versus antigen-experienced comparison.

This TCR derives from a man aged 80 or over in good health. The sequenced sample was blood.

The CDR3, as DNA: TGCAGTGCTACCCTCGGACAGGGGGCTAATGGCTACACCTTC. This translates into CSATLGQGANGYTF. This sequence joins TRBV20-1 and TRBJ1-2; 11 bases are shared with TRBD1. The CDR3 extends over 14 amino acids. Germline CDR1 is DFQATT and CDR2 is SNEGSKA (reference sequence). The V gene end was trimmed by 4 bases and the J gene end by 6 bases; junction bases not matched to a gene: 7.